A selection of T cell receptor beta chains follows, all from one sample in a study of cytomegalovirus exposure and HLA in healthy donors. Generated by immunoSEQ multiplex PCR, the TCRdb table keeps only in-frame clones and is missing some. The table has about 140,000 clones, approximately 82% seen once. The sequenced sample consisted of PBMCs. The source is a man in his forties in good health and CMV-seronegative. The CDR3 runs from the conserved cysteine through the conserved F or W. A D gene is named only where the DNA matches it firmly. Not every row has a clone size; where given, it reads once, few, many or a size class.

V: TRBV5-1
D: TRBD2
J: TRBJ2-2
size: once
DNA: TGCGCCAGCAGCTTGGCGACTAGCGGTAACACCGGGGAGCTGTTTTTT
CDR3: CASSLATSGNTGELFF

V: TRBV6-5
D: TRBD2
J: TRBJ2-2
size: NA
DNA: TGTGCCAGCCATAAAGAGCGGGGGGTCGGGGAGCTGTTTTTT
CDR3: CASHKERGVGELFF

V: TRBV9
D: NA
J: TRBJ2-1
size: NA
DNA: TGTGCCAGCAGCCCCCGCGCAGGCAGGGAACATGAGCAGTTCTTC
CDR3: CASSPRAGREHEQFF

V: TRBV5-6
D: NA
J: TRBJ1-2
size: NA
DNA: TGTGCCAGCAGCAAAGGGGAACAAGATGGCTACACCTTC
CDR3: CASSKGEQDGYTF

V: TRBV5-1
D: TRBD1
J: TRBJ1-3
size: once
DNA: TGCGCCAGCAGCCCCGGGACAGGAGGAAACACCATATATTTT
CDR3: CASSPGTGGNTIYF

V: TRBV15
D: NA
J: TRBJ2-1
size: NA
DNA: TGTGCCACCAGCAGATTCGGCGGGGGCCCCTCATCCTACAATGAGCAGTTCTTC
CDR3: CATSRFGGGPSSYNEQFF

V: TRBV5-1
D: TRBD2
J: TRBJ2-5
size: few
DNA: TGCGCCAGCAGCTTGGGAGGGACTAGCGGGGGGTTTCAAGAGACCCAGTACTTC
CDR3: CASSLGGTSGGFQETQYF

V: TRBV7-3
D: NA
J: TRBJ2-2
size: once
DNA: TGTGCCAGCAGCTTAACGTCGGGGTCCAACACCGGGGAGCTGTTTTTT
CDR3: CASSLTSGSNTGELFF

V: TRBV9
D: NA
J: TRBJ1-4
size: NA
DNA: TGTGCCAGCAGCGTAGGTAGAGACGTTGCCCAGGGAAAACTGTTTTTT
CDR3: CASSVGRDVAQGKLFF

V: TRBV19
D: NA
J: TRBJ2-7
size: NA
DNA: TGTGCCAGTAGTATTTTCGGAGACGACCCCTACGAGCAGTACTTC
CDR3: CASSIFGDDPYEQYF

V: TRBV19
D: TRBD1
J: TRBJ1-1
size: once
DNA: TGTGCCAGTAATGAACAGGGGATCAACACTGAAGCTTTCTTT
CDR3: CASNEQGINTEAFF

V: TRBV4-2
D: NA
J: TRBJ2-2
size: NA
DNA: TGTGCCAGCAGCCAGGATAGTGCCCCAACGGGCGGGGAGCTGTTTTTT
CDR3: CASSQDSAPTGGELFF

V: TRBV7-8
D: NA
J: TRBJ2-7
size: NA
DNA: TGTGCCAGCAACCAACAGGGCATAGGCCCCTACGAGCAGTACTTC
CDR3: CASNQQGIGPYEQYF

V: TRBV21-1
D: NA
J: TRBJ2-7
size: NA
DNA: TGTGCCAGAAGCAGATACAGAAAGACCATTTACGAGCAGTACTTC
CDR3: CARSRYRKTIYEQYF

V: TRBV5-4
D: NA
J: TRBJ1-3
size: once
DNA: TGTGCCAGCAGCTTGGGTAGAAACACCATATATTTT
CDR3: CASSLGRNTIYF

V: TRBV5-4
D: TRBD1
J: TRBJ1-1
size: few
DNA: TGTGCCAGCAGCTCGGCCCAGGGGGCCGACACTGAAGCTTTCTTT
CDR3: CASSSAQGADTEAFF

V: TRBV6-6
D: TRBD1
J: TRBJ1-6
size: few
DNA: TGTGCCAGCACTCCTCAACAGGGGGCACCCCTCCACTTT
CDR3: CASTPQQGAPLHF

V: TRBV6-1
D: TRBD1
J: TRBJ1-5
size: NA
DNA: TGTGCCAGCAGTGAAGCACAGGGGGGAAATCAGCCCCAGCATTTT
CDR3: CASSEAQGGNQPQHF

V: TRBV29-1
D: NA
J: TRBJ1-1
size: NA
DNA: TGCAGCGTCCCAGGGGAAGAGCACACTGAAGCTTTCTTT
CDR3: CSVPGEEHTEAFF

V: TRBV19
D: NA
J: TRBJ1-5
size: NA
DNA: TGTGCCAGTAGTATAGGGCCTACAGGGTTCAATCAGCCCCAGCATTTT
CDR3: CASSIGPTGFNQPQHF

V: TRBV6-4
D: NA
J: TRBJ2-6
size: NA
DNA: TGTGCCAGCAGTGCCACAGGGCCTGGGGCCAACGTCCTGACTTTC
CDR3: CASSATGPGANVLTF

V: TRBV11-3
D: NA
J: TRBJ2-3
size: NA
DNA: TGTGCCAGCAGCTTCTACAGCACAGATACGCAGTATTTT
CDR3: CASSFYSTDTQYF

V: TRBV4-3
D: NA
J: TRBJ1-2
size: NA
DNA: TGCGCCAGCAGCCAAGATGTACAGTATGGCTACACCTTC
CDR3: CASSQDVQYGYTF

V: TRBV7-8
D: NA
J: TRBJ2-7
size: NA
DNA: TGTGCCAGCAGCTTAGAAAGTAGTTCCTACGAGCAGTACTTC
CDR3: CASSLESSSYEQYF

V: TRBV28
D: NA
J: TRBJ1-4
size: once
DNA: TGTGCCACCACCGATGAAAAGGGAGATTATGAAAAACTGTTTTTT
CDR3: CATTDEKGDYEKLFF

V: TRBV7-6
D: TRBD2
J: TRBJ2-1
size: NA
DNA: TGTGCCAGCAGCTTAGTCTTCGGGGGGGCGGGCGATGAGCAGTTCTTC
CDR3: CASSLVFGGAGDEQFF

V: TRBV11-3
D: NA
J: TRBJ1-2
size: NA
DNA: TGTGCCAGCAGCTATGGGGAGGTCAGCTATGGCTACACCTTC
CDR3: CASSYGEVSYGYTF

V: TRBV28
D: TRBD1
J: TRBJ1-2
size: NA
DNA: TGTGCCAGCAACGAAGGACAGGGGGATAATGGCTACACCTTC
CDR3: CASNEGQGDNGYTF

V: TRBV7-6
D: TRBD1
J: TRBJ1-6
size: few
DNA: TGTGCCAGCAGGACGGACAGGCCGAATTCACCCCTCCACTTT
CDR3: CASRTDRPNSPLHF

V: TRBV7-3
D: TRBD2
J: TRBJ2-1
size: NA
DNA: TGTGCCAGCAGCTTAACCGGACTAGCAGGCTACAATGAGCAGTTCTTC
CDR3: CASSLTGLAGYNEQFF